Below are 26 T cell receptor beta chains sequenced from a single sample in a study of T-cell reconstitution after alpha-beta-depleted transplantation in children. Molecular barcoding with unique molecular identifiers was used for the TCRbeta library. One entry per CDR3 protein results from TCRdb running MiXCR on the PCR reads. This table holds approximately 400,000 distinct CDR3 sequences, approximately 11% found once. This material consisted of PBMCs from the stem cell graft donor, taken from the stem cell graft. These TCRs come from a human donor who donated a stem cell graft to a child with acute myeloid leukemia.

There are a few counts of this clonotype. The chain is built from TRBV20-1 and TRBJ1-1; maybe TRBD1 (6 bases). Germline assignment: CDR1 DFQATT and CDR2 SNEGSKA (reference sequence). This CDR3 has 11 amino acids. Trimming stripped 0 bases from V and 14 bases from J, with 13 bases between. CDR3 residues: CSARDGGGGFF. Here the CDR3 DNA reads TGCAGTGCTAGAGATGGGGGCGGCGGCTTCTTT.

The chain links TRBV29-1 to TRBJ2-7, with D possibly TRBD2 on 6 matching bases. The V end lost 8 bases, the J end lost 7 bases, and 12 bases lay between the germline ends. The CDR3 is 10 amino acids. CDR1 is SQVTM and CDR2 is ANQGSEA in the germline V gene. Here the CDR3 reads CSREVVEQYF. The CDR3 DNA reads TGCAGCAGGGAGGTCGTGGAGCAGTACTTC.

The J gene is TRBJ2-7, the V gene TRBV5-6; weak D call: TRBD1 (6 bases). CDR3 length equals 14 residues. Trimming took 3 bases from V and 5 from J, leaving 15 bases between them. Germline-derived CDR1 and CDR2 are SGHDT and YYEEEE. The CDR3 loop is CASSSNTGFHEQYV. For the CDR3, the DNA is TGTGCCAGCAGCTCGAATACAGGGTTCCACGAGCAGTACGTC.

There are many counts of this clonotype. The V call is TRBV20-1, the J call TRBJ2-7; possibly TRBD1 for D (5 bases). The CDR3 is 14 amino acids. The V gene lost 0 bases and the J gene lost 5 bases, with 14 bases spanning the gap. The germline CDR1 and CDR2 sequences are DFQATT and SNEGSKA (reference sequence). CDR3 protein: CSARDNRREDEQYV. The DNA for the CDR3 is TGCAGTGCTAGAGATAACAGGCGAGAGGACGAGCAGTACGTC.

In this sample, this clonotype turned up a few times. The V and J genes are TRBV20-1 and TRBJ2-3; D is uncertain. Germline CDR1 DFQATT, CDR2 SNEGSKA (reference sequence). The CDR3 contains 14 residues. The V end lost 0 bases, the J end lost 4 bases, and 11 bases lay between the germline ends. DNA of the CDR3: TGCAGTGCTAGAGATCCGGGCGCCGCAGATACGCAGTATTTT. It specifies CSARDPGAADTQYF.

The V gene is TRBV12-3 or TRBV12-4, the J gene TRBJ2-4; 10 bases line up with TRBD1. The junction had 6 bases not matched to a gene; V was cut back by 5 bases and J by 8 bases. The CDR3 loop spans 14 amino acids. The CDR3 loop is CASSPDRGQDIQYF. The CDR3 region has the DNA TGTGCCAGCAGTCCTGACAGGGGGCAGGACATTCAGTACTTC.

This clonotype was recorded a few times. The gene calls are TRBV20-1 and TRBJ1-1; D might be TRBD1 (5 bases). The germline V gene has CDR1 DFQATT and CDR2 SNEGSKA (reference sequence). With 6 bases removed from V and 0 bases from J, the gap between germline ends came to 8 bases. CDR3 size: 12 residues. CDR3 in amino acids: CSARDLNTEAFF. CDR3 nucleotides: TGCAGTGCGAGGGACCTGAACACTGAAGCTTTCTTT.

Only a few counts were recorded for this clonotype. This sequence joins TRBV5-5 and TRBJ1-5; 9 nucleotides align to TRBD1. The CDR3 is made up of 17 amino acids. Trimming cost V 3 bases and J 5 bases; bases outside gene matches: 12. The V gene's germline CDR1 is SGHKS and CDR2 YYEKEE (reference sequence). CDR3 in amino acids: CASSSYRTGEVYQPQHF. Written as DNA, the CDR3 is TGTGCCAGCAGCTCGTACCGGACAGGGGAGGTTTATCAGCCCCAGCATTTT.

In its sample, this clonotype was seen a few times. The chain links TRBV20-1 to TRBJ2-7; 12 nucleotides match TRBD2. The CDR3 totals 16 residues. The germline V gene has CDR1 DFQATT and CDR2 SNEGSKA (reference sequence). The trim removed 0 bases at V and 3 bases at J, leaving 6 bases unmatched. CDR3: CSARDPTSGRFYEQYF. The CDR3 region has the DNA TGCAGTGCTAGAGATCCAACTAGCGGGAGGTTCTACGAGCAGTACTTC.

This clonotype was recorded a few times. The chain joins TRBV21-1 to TRBJ2-7. TRBV21-1 is labeled a pseudogene. This CDR3 is 14 amino acids long. The DNA for the CDR3 is TGTGCCAGCAGCAAAGAAGTGGGGACCTGCGAGCAGTACGTC. It codes for CASSKEVGTCEQYV.

This chain connects TRBV20-1 to TRBJ1-1; D gene unclear. This CDR3 region has 15 residues. Germline values: CDR1 DFQATT, CDR2 SNEGSKA (reference sequence). The V end lost 2 bases, the J end lost 0 bases, and 13 bases lay between the germline ends. In nucleotides, the CDR3 is TGCAGTGCTAGAAGCGGGCCGAACATGAACACTGAAGCTTTCTTT. Translation gives CSARSGPNMNTEAFF.

A few counts support this clonotype. The chain links TRBV9 to TRBJ2-7, with TRBD2 matching over 8 bases. V gave up 3 bases and J gave up 0 bases; unmatched junction bases: 2. CDR1 and CDR2 (germline): SGDLS, YYNGEE. This CDR3 has 14 residues. This chain's CDR3 is CASSAGRASYEQYF. The CDR3 DNA is TGTGCCAGCAGCGCCGGGAGGGCCTCCTACGAGCAGTACTTC.

This clonotype was observed a few times. The rearrangement uses TRBV18 and TRBJ1-1; D uncertain. The CDR3 length is 15 residues. V was cut by 4 bases and J by 0 bases, with 12 bases left in between. CDR1 KGHSH and CDR2 LQKENI come from the germline V gene. As DNA, the CDR3 is TGTGCCAGCTCACGGGAACAAGCGATGAACACTGAAGCTTTCTTT. This codes for CASSREQAMNTEAFF. The full variable domain, its missing parts supplied by reference TRBV18 and TRBJ1-1, is NAGVMQNPRHLVRRRGQEARLRCSPMKGHSHVYWYRQLPEEGLKFMVYLQKENIIDESGMPKERFSAEFPKEGPSILRIQQVVRGDSAAYFCASSREQAMNTEAFFGQGTRLTVV.

This chain uses TRBV9 with TRBJ2-7, with 7 positions matching TRBD1. The germline CDR1 and CDR2 sequences are SGDLS and YYNGEE. V shed 0 bases, J shed 2 bases, and the junction held 5 bases outside the gene matches. The CDR3 loop spans 15 amino acids. The CDR3 spells CASSVATGETYEQYF. The CDR3 bases are TGTGCCAGCAGCGTAGCCACAGGGGAAACCTACGAGCAGTACTTC.

This clonotype was recorded a few times. The J gene is TRBJ1-3, the V gene TRBV5-1, with D unresolved. The CDR3 is 14 amino acids. V lost 0 bases to trimming and J lost 2 bases, with 6 bases between them. CDR1 is SGHRS and CDR2 is YFSETQ in the germline V gene. The CDR3 DNA sequence: TGCGCCAGCAGCTTGGACACCACTGGAAACACCATATATTTT. Translation gives CASSLDTTGNTIYF. The complete variable domain, with remaining parts taken from reference TRBV5-1 and TRBJ1-3, reads KAGVTQTPRYLIKTRGQQVTLSCSPISGHRSVSWYQQTPGQGLQFLFEYFSETQRNKGNFPGRFSGRQFSNSRSEMNVSTLELGDSALYLCASSLDTTGNTIYFGEGSWLTVV.

J is TRBJ2-1 and V is TRBV20-1, with no clear D. The CDR3 covers 13 residues. Looked up from germline, CDR1 is DFQATT and CDR2 is SNEGSKA (reference sequence). V was cut by 3 bases and J by 9 bases, with 15 bases left in between. The CDR3 reads CSARSPPAGEQFF. In nucleotides, the CDR3 is TGCAGTGCTAGGAGTCCCCCGGCCGGTGAGCAGTTCTTC.

The V gene is TRBV6-1, the J gene TRBJ2-7, with a possible D match to TRBD2 (5 bases). This CDR3 is built from 12 residues. Trimming shortened V by 3 bases and J by 4 bases, and 7 bases separated the two germline ends. Germline CDR1 is MNHNS and CDR2 is SASEGT. This chain's CDR3 is CASSDEGYEQYV. In DNA form, the CDR3 reads TGTGCCAGCAGTGATGAGGGTTACGAGCAGTACGTC.

In this sample, this clonotype turned up many times. The V gene is TRBV3-1, the J gene TRBJ1-3, with unresolved D. The CDR3 runs to 14 residues. Germline V gene sequence: CDR1 LGHDT, CDR2 YNNKEL (reference sequence). Trimming removed 3 bases at V and 0 bases at J, with 6 bases between. DNA of the CDR3: TGTGCCAGCAGCCAGGGGAGCTCTGGAAACACCATATATTTT. Residues: CASSQGSSGNTIYF.

In this sample, this clonotype turned up many times. The CDR3 bases are TGTGCCAGCAGCAAAGAGGAGGCAGCGGAGAGGACAGATACGCAGTATTTT. Translating it yields CASSKEEAAERTDTQYF. The V gene is TRBV21-1, the J gene TRBJ2-3; no DNA check was done on the table's D call, TRBD2. TRBV21-1 is termed a pseudogene. The CDR3 is made up of 17 amino acids.

This clonotype was seen ten or more times. V is TRBV10-3 and J is TRBJ2-1; TRBD1 is a possible D gene (6 bases). The CDR3 runs to 16 residues. Germline values: CDR1 ENHRY, CDR2 SYGVKD. With 2 bases removed from V and 0 bases from J, the gap between germline ends came to 11 bases. CDR3 in amino acids: CAISERDTSSYNEQFF. CDR3 DNA sequence: TGTGCCATCAGTGAGAGGGACACAAGCTCCTACAATGAGCAGTTCTTC.

This clonotype was seen only a few times. The chain recombines TRBV12-3 or TRBV12-4 with TRBJ1-6; maybe TRBD1 (6 bases). The ends were cut back, 5 bases at V and 7 bases at J, with 15 bases in the middle. The CDR3 consists of 15 residues. The CDR3 bases are TGTGCCAGCAGTGCCGGGACATGGGGAAATTCACCCCTCCACTTT. This sequence encodes CASSAGTWGNSPLHF.

This clonotype was seen repeatedly, ten times or more. This chain connects TRBV12-3 or TRBV12-4 to TRBJ2-3; no reliable D call. There are 10 residues in the CDR3. V was cut by 7 bases and J by 2 bases, with 1 base left in between. This CDR3 reads CASNTDTQYF. CDR3 bases: TGTGCCAGCAACACAGATACGCAGTATTTT.

The chain combines TRBV4-1 with TRBJ1-5; tentative D call: TRBD1 (6 bases). The CDR3 is made up of 17 amino acids. The V end was cut by 0 bases, the J end by 1 base, with 13 bases between. Germline V gene sequence: CDR1 MGHRA, CDR2 YSYEKL. The CDR3 region has the DNA TGCGCCAGCAGCCAAGATAGGACAGACCCAAGCAATCAGCCCCAGCATTTT. Translated, it gives CASSQDRTDPSNQPQHF.

In this sample, this clonotype turned up a few times. This rearrangement joins TRBV19 to TRBJ1-5, with a tentative D call TRBD1 (5 bases). V was clipped by 5 bases and J by 1 base, with 15 bases between them. CDR1 is LNHDA, CDR2 SQIVND, per germline (reference sequence). This CDR3 is built from 16 residues. CDR3 bases: TGTGCCAGTAGTCGTTCCGGGGCGGTAAGCAATCAGCCCCAGCATTTT. Its translation: CASSRSGAVSNQPQHF.

This clonotype was detected a few times. The chain employs TRBV9 and TRBJ1-4; 7 positions match TRBD1. The CDR3 contains 14 residues. Germline trimming cut 4 bases from V and 4 bases from J; bases unmatched to any gene: 4. CDR1 is SGDLS and CDR2 is YYNGEE in the germline V gene. The chain's CDR3 is CASSSRDSNEKLFF. Here the CDR3 DNA reads TGTGCCAGCAGCTCCCGGGACAGTAATGAAAAACTGTTTTTT.

The gene calls are TRBV20-1 and TRBJ1-2; the match to TRBD1 covers 8 bases. The CDR3 covers 15 residues. Germline trimming cut 5 bases from V and 4 bases from J; bases unmatched to any gene: 12. Looked up from germline, CDR1 is DFQATT and CDR2 is SNEGSKA (reference sequence). CDR3 coding DNA: TGCAGTGCTGGCCCTCCGGGACAGGAGACCTATGGCTACACCTTC. This gives the protein CSAGPPGQETYGYTF.